This T cell receptor beta chain was sequenced for a study of T cells after yellow fever vaccination. Study-wide findings and caveats: It was the secondary response that reached its peak faster, day 5 versus 15, but it was weaker.

UMIs were added to TCR cDNA along with a universal primer site when it was made by 5'RACE template switching. TCRdb independently ran MiXCR on the 5' RACE reads; one entry per CDR3 protein. Among roughly 140,000 distinct CDR3 sequences listed, about 7.7% were seen once. This clonotype was recorded at least ten times. Its antigen remains unidentified. Per the germline V gene, CDR1 is MNHEY and CDR2 is SMNVEV (reference sequence). This CDR3 comprises 14 residues. V lost 5 bases to trimming and J lost 6 bases, with 14 bases between them. This sequence joins TRBV27 and TRBJ1-5, with a tentative D call TRBD1 (6 bases). The sequence derives from a man aged 25-45 years who received the YFV17D yellow fever vaccine. Sequenced here: CD4+ T cells sorted from PBMCs, sampled 5 days after the yellow fever booster vaccination. The CDR3 here is CASSIRQGSQPQHF. The CDR3 DNA follows: TGTGCCAGCAGTATCCGGCAGGGGTCTCAGCCCCAGCATTTT.